This note documents a single T cell receptor (beta chain) sequence. Its antigen is unknown. Repertoires were generated with immunoSEQ multiplex PCR, while TCRdb's copy carries only in-frame clones and drops some. The top ten hold approximately 5% of the sample, which has roughly 300,000 clones, more than 85% seen once. This record belongs to a study of Ad26.COV2.S vaccination and SARS-CoV-2 variants. Looking at the study overall: Ad26.COV2.S given intramuscularly, once or twice 56 days apart. The study's findings and limits: People who got the vaccine had more spike-specific TCR breadth than people who got placebo.

Treatment given: roughly 20 received Ad26.COV2.S at low or high dose, single or two shots; 5 received placebo; per-sample allocation not given. Sampling took place 63 days after the first vaccine or placebo injection. Donor was an adult aged 18-55 years in Boston. The CDR3 has 16 amino acids. The germline V gene has CDR1 SGHTA and CDR2 FQGNSA. With 2 bases clipped from V and 4 bases from J, the junction kept 6 bases outside the gene matches. The chain links TRBV7-2 to TRBJ2-5; 11 bases match TRBD2. The source is a person between 18 and 65 years old who received the Ad26.COV2.S COVID-19 vaccine or a placebo. The sample was peripheral blood, taken in a trial of Ad26.COV2.S vaccine versus placebo. In DNA, the CDR3 is TGTGCCAGCAGCTTATTATGGCTAGCGGGGGGAGAGACCCAGTACTTC. Translated: CASSLLWLAGGETQYF.